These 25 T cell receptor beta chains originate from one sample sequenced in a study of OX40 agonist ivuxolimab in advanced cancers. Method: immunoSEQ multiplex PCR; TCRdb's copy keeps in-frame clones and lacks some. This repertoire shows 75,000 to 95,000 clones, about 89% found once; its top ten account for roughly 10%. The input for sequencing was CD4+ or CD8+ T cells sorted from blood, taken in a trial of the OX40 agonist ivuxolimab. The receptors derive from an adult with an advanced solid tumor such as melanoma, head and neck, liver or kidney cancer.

The CDR3 region has the DNA TGCGCCAGCAGCCACGAGGGAAACAGGGCTGGCTACACCTTC. This encodes CASSHEGNRAGYTF. V is TRBV5-1 and J is TRBJ1-2; weak D call: TRBD1 (6 bases). The CDR3 has 14 residues. Per germline, CDR1 SGHRS and CDR2 YFSETQ. The V and J ends lost 4 bases and 7 bases respectively, with 17 bases between them. The whole variable domain, filled in from reference TRBV5-1 and TRBJ1-2, reads KAGVTQTPRYLIKTRGQQVTLSCSPISGHRSVSWYQQTPGQGLQFLFEYFSETQRNKGNFPGRFSGRQFSNSRSEMNVSTLELGDSALYLCASSHEGNRAGYTFGSGTRLTVV.

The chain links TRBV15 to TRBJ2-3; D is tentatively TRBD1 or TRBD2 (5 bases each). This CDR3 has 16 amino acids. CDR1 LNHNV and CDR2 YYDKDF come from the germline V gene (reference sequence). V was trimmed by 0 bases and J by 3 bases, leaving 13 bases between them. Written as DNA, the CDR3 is TGTGCCACCAGCAGAGAGTTGGGCAGGGAGACAGATACGCAGTATTTT. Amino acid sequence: CATSRELGRETDTQYF.

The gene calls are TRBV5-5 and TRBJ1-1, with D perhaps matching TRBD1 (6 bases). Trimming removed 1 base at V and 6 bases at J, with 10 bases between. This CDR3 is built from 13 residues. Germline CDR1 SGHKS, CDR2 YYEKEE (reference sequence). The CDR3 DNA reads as TGTGCCAGCAGCTTGTCAGGGGTCTCTGAAGCTTTCTTT. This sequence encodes CASSLSGVSEAFF.

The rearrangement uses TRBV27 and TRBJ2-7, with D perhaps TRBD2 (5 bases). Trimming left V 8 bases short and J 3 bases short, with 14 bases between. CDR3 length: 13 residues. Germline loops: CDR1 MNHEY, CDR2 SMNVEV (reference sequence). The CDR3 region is CASGTRGLYEQYF. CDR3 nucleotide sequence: TGTGCCAGCGGCACCCGGGGTCTCTACGAGCAGTACTTC.

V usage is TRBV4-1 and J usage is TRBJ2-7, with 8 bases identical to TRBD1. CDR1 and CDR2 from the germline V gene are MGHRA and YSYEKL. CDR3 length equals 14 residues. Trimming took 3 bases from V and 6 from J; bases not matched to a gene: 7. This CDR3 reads CASSHPGTGAEQYF. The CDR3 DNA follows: TGCGCCAGCAGCCATCCCGGGACAGGAGCCGAGCAGTACTTC.

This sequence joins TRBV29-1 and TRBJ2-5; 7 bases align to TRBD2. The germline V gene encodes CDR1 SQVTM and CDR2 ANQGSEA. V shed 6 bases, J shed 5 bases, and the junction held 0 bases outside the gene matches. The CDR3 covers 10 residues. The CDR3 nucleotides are TGCAGCGTCGGGGGGGAGACCCAGTACTTC. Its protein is CSVGGETQYF.

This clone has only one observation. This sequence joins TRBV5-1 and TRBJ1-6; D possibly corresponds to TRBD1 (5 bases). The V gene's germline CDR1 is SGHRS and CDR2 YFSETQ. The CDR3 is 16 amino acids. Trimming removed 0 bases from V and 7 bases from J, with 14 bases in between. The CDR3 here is CASSLEGRMGNSPLHF. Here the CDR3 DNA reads TGCGCCAGCAGCTTGGAGGGACGGATGGGGAATTCACCCCTCCACTTT.

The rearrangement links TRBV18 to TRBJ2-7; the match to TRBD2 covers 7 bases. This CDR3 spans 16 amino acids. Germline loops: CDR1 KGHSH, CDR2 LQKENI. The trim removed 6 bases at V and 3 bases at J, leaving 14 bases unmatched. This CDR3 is CASSPPGGGKVYEQYF. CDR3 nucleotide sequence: TGTGCCAGCTCGCCGCCTGGGGGGGGAAAGGTCTACGAGCAGTACTTC.

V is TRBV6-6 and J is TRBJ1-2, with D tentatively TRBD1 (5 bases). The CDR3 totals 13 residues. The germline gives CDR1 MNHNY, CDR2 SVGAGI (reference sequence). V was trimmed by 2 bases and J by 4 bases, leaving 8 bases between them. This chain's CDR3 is CASSYQGSYGYTF. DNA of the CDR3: TGTGCCAGCAGTTACCAGGGCAGCTATGGCTACACCTTC.

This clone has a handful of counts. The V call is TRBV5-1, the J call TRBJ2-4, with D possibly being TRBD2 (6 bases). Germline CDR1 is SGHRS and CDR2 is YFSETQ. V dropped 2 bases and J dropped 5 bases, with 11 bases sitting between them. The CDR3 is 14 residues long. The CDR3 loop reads CASSFGTAENIQYF. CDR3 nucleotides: TGCGCCAGCAGCTTCGGGACTGCCGAAAACATTCAGTACTTC.

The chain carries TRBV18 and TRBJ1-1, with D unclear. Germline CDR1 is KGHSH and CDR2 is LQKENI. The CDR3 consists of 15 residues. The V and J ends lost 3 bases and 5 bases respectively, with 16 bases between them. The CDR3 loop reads CASSPTVGRGTEAFF. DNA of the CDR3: TGTGCCAGCTCACCGACGGTCGGCCGAGGAACTGAAGCTTTCTTT.

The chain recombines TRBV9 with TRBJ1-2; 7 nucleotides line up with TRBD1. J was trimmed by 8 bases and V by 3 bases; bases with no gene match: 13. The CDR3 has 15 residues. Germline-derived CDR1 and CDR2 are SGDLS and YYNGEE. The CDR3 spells CASSAGTVGFLGYTF. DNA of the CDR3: TGTGCCAGCAGCGCCGGGACAGTAGGGTTCTTGGGCTACACCTTC.

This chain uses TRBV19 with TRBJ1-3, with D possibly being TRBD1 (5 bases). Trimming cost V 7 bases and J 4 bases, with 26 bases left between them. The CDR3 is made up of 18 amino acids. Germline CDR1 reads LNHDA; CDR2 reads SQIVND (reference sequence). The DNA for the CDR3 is TGTGCCAGTACCCCCTCGGGGGGAGAGTCTTTCTGGGGAAACACCATATATTTT. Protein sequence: CASTPSGGESFWGNTIYF.

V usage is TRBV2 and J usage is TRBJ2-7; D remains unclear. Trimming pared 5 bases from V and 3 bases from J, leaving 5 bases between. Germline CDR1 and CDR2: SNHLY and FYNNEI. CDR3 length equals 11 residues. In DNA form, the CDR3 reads TGTGCCAGCAGTCCAGTCTACGAGCAGTACTTC. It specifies CASSPVYEQYF.

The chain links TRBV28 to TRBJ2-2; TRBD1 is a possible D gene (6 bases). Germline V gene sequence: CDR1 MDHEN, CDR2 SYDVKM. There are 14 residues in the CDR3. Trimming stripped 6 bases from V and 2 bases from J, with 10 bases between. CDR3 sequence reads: CASRRTANTGELFF. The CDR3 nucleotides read TGTGCCAGCAGGCGGACAGCCAACACCGGGGAGCTGTTTTTT.

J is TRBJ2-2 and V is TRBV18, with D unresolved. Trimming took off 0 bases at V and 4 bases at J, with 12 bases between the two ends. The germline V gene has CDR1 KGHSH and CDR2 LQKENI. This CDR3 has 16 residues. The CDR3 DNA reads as TGTGCCAGCTCACCACCTCTAACCGAAGGCACCGGGGAGCTGTTTTTT. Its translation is CASSPPLTEGTGELFF.

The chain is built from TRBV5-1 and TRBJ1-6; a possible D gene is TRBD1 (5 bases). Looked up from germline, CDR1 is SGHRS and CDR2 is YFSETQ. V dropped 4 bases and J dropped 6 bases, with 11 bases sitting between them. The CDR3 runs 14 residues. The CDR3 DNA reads TGCGCCAGCAGCCAACAGGTTGCTAATTCACCCCTCCACTTT. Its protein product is CASSQQVANSPLHF.

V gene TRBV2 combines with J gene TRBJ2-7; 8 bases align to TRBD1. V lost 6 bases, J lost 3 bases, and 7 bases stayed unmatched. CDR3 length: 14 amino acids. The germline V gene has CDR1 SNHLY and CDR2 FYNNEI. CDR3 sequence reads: CASSSTGTGYEQYF. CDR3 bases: TGTGCCAGCAGCTCCACCGGGACAGGCTACGAGCAGTACTTC.

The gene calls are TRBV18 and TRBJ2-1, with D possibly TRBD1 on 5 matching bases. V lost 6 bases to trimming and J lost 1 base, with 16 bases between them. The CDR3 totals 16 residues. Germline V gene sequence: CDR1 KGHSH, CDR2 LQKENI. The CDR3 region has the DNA TGTGCCAGCTCCCCCGTAGGGGTGGAATCCTACAATGAGCAGTTCTTC. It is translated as CASSPVGVESYNEQFF.

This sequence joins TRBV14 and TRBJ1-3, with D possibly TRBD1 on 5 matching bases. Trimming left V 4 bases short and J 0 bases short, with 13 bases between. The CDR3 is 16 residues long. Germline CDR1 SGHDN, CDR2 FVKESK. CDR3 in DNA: TGTGCCAGCAGCCCCTTCTGGGGACCCTCTGGAAACACCATATATTTT. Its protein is CASSPFWGPSGNTIYF.

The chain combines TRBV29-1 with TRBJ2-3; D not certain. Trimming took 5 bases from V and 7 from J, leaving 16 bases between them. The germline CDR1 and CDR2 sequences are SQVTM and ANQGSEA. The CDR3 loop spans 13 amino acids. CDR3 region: CSVFFGVSHTQYF. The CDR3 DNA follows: TGCAGCGTTTTCTTTGGGGTTTCACATACGCAGTATTTT.

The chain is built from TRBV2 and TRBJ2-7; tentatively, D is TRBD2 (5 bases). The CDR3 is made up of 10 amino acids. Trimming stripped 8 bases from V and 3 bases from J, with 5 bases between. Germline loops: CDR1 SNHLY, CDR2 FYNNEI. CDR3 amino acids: CASRDYEQYF. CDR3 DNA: TGTGCCAGCCGGGACTACGAGCAGTACTTC.

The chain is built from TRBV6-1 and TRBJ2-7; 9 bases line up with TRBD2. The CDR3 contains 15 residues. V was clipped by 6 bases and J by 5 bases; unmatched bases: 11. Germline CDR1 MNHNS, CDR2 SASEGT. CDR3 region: CASSLGTSLAHEQYF. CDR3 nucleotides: TGTGCCAGCAGCCTAGGGACTAGCCTGGCCCACGAGCAGTACTTC.

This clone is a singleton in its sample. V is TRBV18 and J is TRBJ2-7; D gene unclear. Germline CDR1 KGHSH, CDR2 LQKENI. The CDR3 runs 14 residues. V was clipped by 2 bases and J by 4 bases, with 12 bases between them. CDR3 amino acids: CASSPKTSRYEQYF. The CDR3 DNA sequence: TGTGCCAGCTCACCAAAGACATCTAGATACGAGCAGTACTTC.

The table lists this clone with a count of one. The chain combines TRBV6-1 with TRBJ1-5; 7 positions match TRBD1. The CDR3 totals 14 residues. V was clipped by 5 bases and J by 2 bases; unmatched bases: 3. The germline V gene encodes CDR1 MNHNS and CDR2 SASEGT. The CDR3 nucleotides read TGTGCCAGCAGTCGACAGGGTGGCAATCAGCCCCAGCATTTT. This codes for CASSRQGGNQPQHF.